The 8 T cell receptor beta chains below were found in one sample sequenced in a study of CD8 T cells in ankylosing spondylitis (dated 2017 in TCRdb). The library was prepared using 5' RACE. The instrument was an Illumina HiSeq 2500. The public reads were quality trimmed at Q25 with fastp and then assembled into clones with MiXCR by TCRdb, keeping productive beta chains. A single entry per CDR3 protein holds the most common genes and DNA from its merged rows. For this sample there are about 64,000 distinct CDR3 sequences; 6% to 8% appear just once. Approximately 4.5% of the sample comes from the top ten. Sample: synovial fluid, either unsorted or a sorted T cell fraction (not recorded which). All receptors derive from a male donor with ankylosing spondylitis.

This clonotype showed up many times. The rearrangement joins TRBV20-1 to TRBJ2-3; a weak D match, TRBD2 (6 bases). Germline lookup yields CDR1 DFQATT and CDR2 SNEGSKA (reference sequence). V lost 3 bases, J lost 4 bases, and 20 bases lay in between. The CDR3 sequence is 16 residues long. CDR3 nucleotide sequence: TGCAGTGCTAGCCCTATAGCGGAAGCGGCAGCAGATACGCAGTATTTT. Amino acids: CSASPIAEAAADTQYF.

This clonotype was seen many times. This chain uses TRBV5-1 with TRBJ1-5; TRBD1 matches at 7 bases. The CDR3 length is 15 residues. V lost 4 bases to trimming and J lost 1 base; unmatched junction nucleotides: 5. Germline-derived CDR1 and CDR2 are SGHRS and YFSETQ. The CDR3 reads CASSPTTGSNQPQHF. CDR3 in DNA: TGCGCCAGCAGCCCCACGACAGGGAGCAATCAGCCCCAGCATTTT.

A remark on this clonotype: An end of the junction does not agree with germline; a read error may underlie this. This chain connects TRBV10-3 to TRBJ2-3; D might be TRBD2 (6 bases). This CDR3 has 16 amino acids. Germline lookup yields CDR1 ENHRY and CDR2 SYGVKD. The CDR3 is CAISESHTTSRDTQYF. The CDR3 DNA follows: TGTGCCATCAGTGAGTCCCATACCACTAGCAGAGATACGCAGTATTTT.

This clonotype came up many times. J is TRBJ2-3 and V is TRBV4-3; maybe TRBD2 (5 bases). The V end was cut by 0 bases, the J end by 1 base, with 14 bases between. The CDR3 contains 17 residues. Germline CDR1 LGHNA, CDR2 YSLEER. The CDR3 here is CASSQERASGGTDTQYF. In nucleotides, the CDR3 is TGCGCCAGCAGCCAAGAGAGGGCCAGCGGAGGCACAGATACGCAGTATTTT.

J is TRBJ2-2 and V is TRBV7-2; TRBD2 might be the D (6 bases). V was trimmed by 0 bases and J by 5 bases, leaving 10 bases between them. The CDR3 loop spans 15 amino acids. The germline gives CDR1 SGHTA, CDR2 FQGNSA. Here the CDR3 DNA reads TGTGCCAGCAGCTTAGCGGGAGGCGGAACCGGGGAGCTGTTTTTT. This codes for CASSLAGGGTGELFF.

This clonotype was counted a few times. This rearrangement joins TRBV7-2 to TRBJ2-5; D perhaps matches TRBD2 (5 bases). The V gene lost 5 bases and the J gene lost 2 bases, with 9 bases spanning the gap. CDR1 SGHTA and CDR2 FQGNSA come from the germline V gene. This CDR3 comprises 13 residues. CDR3 protein: CASSGADQETQYF. The CDR3 DNA sequence: TGTGCCAGCAGCGGAGCGGATCAAGAGACCCAGTACTTC.

This clonotype was observed a few times. The V call is TRBV4-3, the J call TRBJ2-2; weak D call: TRBD1 (6 bases). This CDR3 has 16 amino acids. The germline V gene encodes CDR1 LGHNA and CDR2 YSLEER. V gave up 4 bases and J gave up 7 bases, with 19 bases separating them. The CDR3 spells CASSLTPTGYGGELFF. CDR3 DNA: TGCGCCAGCAGCCTAACCCCTACAGGGTATGGCGGGGAGCTGTTTTTT.

The CDR3: CSAHPLAARATQYF. CDR3 bases: TGCAGTGCTCACCCCCTAGCGGCAAGAGCGACCCAGTACTTC. The chain joins TRBV20-1 to TRBJ2-5; 7 nucleotides line up with TRBD2. Germline V gene sequence: CDR1 DFQATT, CDR2 SNEGSKA (reference sequence). The CDR3 has 14 residues. With V trimmed by 5 bases and J by 7 bases, 13 bases remained unmatched.